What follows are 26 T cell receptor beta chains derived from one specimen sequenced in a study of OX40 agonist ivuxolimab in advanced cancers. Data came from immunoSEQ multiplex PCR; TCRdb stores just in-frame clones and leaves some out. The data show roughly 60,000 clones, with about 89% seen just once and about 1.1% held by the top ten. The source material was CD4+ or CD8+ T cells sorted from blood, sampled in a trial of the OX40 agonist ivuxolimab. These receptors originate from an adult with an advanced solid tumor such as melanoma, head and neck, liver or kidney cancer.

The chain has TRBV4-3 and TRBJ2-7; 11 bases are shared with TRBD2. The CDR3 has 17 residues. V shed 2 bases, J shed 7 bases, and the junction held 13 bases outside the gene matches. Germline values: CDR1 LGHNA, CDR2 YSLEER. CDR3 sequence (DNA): TGCGCCAGCAGCCAAAGGACTAGCGGGTTGGTACTAGGGGAGCAGTACTTC. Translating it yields CASSQRTSGLVLGEQYF.

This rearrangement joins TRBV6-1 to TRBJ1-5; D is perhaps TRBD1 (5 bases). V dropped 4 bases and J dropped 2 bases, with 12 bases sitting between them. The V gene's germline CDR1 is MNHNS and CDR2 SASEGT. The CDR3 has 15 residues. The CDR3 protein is CASSGGVMGNQPQHF. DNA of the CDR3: TGTGCCAGCAGTGGGGGGGTTATGGGCAATCAGCCCCAGCATTTT.

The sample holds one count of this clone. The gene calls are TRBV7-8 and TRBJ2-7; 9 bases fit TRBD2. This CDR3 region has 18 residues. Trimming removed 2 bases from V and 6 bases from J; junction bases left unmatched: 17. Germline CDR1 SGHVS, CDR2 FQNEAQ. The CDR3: CASSLYIDVSGLAGEQYF. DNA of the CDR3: TGTGCCAGCAGCTTATATATCGATGTTTCGGGACTAGCTGGCGAGCAGTACTTC.

CDR3 residues: CASSRLAGTSYEQYF. CDR3 nucleotide sequence: TGTGCCAGCAGCCGTCTAGCGGGGACTTCCTACGAGCAGTACTTC. The chain is built from TRBV7-9 and TRBJ2-7; 9 bases match TRBD2. The germline gives CDR1 SEHNR, CDR2 FQNEAQ (reference sequence). V shed 5 bases, J shed 1 base, and the junction held 6 bases outside the gene matches. The CDR3 contains 15 residues. Combining the CDR3 with reference TRBV7-9 and TRBJ2-7 gives the whole variable domain DTGVSQNPRHKITKRGQNVTFRCDPISEHNRLYWYRQTLGQGPEFLTYFQNEAQLEKSRLLSDRFSAERPKGSFSTLEIQRTEQGDSAMYLCASSRLAGTSYEQYFGPGTRLTVT.

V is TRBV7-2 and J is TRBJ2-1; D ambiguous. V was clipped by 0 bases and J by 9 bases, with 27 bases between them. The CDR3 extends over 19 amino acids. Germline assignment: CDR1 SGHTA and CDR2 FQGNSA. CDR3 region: CASSLAPILGMAKPTEQFF. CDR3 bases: TGTGCCAGCAGCTTAGCGCCTATCCTTGGGATGGCGAAGCCAACTGAGCAGTTCTTC.

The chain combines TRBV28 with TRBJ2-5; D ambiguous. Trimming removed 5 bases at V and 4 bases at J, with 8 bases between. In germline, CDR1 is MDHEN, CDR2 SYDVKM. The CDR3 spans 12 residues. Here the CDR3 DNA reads TGTGCCAGCAGTCTGGTGGGAGAGACCCAGTACTTC. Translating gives CASSLVGETQYF.

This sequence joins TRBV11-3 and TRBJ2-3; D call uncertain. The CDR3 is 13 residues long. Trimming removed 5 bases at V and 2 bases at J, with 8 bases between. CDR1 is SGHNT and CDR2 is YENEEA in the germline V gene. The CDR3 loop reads CASSEGYTDTQYF. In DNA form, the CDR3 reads TGTGCCAGCAGCGAAGGGTACACAGATACGCAGTATTTT.

The DNA of the CDR3 is TGCAGCGTTGAAGTTTCGGGGGGCGGAAACACCATATATTTT. It codes for CSVEVSGGGNTIYF. The chain is built from TRBV29-1 and TRBJ1-3, with D perhaps TRBD1 (6 bases). CDR3 size: 14 residues. Germline loops: CDR1 SQVTM, CDR2 ANQGSEA. Trimming took off 1 base at V and 4 bases at J, with 11 bases between the two ends.

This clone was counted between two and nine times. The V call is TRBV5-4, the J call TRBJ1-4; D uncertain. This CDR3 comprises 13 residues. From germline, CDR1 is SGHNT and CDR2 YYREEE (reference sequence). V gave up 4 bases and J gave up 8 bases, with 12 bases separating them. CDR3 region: CASSLGHGEKLFF. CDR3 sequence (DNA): TGTGCCAGCAGCCTCGGCCATGGGGAAAAACTGTTTTTT.

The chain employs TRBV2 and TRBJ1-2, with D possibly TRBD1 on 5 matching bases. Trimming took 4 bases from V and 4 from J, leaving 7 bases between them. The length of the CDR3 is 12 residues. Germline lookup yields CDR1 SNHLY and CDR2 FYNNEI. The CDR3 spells CASSATGYGYTF. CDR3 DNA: TGTGCCAGCAGTGCTACAGGCTATGGCTACACCTTC.

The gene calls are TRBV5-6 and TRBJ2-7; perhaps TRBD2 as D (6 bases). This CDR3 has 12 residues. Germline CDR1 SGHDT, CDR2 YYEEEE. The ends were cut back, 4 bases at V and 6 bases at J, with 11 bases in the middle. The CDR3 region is CASSLTAGEQYF. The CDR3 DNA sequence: TGTGCCAGCAGCCTGACAGCGGGCGAGCAGTACTTC. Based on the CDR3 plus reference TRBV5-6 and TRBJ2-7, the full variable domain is DAGVTQSPTHLIKTRGQQVTLRCSPKSGHDTVSWYQQALGQGPQFIFQYYEEEERQRGNFPDRFSGHQFPNYSSELNVNALLLGDSALYLCASSLTAGEQYFGPGTRLTVT.

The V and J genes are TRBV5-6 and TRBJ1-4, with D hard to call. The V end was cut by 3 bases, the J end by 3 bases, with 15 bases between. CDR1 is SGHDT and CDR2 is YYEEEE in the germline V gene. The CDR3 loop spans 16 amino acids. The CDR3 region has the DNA TGTGCCAGCAGCTCAGGAATGCGGCTCGCTAATGAAAAACTGTTTTTT. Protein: CASSSGMRLANEKLFF.

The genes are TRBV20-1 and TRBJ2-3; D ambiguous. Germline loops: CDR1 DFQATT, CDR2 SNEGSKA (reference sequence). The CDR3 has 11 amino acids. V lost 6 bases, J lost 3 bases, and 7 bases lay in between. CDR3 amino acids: CSADLTDTQYF. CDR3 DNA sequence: TGCAGTGCCGATTTAACAGATACGCAGTATTTT.

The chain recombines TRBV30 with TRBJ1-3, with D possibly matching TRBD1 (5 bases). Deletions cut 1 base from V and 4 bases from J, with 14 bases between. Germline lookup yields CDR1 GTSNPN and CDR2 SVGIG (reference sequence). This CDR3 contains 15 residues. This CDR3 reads CAWSAGGGSGNTIYF. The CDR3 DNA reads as TGTGCCTGGAGTGCGGGCGGGGGTTCAGGAAACACCATATATTTT.

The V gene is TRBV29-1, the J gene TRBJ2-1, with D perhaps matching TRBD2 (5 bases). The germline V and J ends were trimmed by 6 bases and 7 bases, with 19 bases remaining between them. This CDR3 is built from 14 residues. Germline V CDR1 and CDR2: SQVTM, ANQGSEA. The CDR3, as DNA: TGCAGCGTGGCTACAATCCCGCCGGGGAATGAGCAGTTCTTC. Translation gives CSVATIPPGNEQFF.

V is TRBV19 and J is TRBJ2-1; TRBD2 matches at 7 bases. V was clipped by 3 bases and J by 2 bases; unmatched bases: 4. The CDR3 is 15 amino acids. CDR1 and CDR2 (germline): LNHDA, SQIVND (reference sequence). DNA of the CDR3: TGTGCCAGTAGTATGTCGGGAGGAGCCTACAATGAGCAGTTCTTC. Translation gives CASSMSGGAYNEQFF.

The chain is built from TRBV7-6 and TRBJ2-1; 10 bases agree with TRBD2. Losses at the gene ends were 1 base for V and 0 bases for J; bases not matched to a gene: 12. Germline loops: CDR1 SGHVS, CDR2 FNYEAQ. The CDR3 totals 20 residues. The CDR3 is CASSLVTAGGSPSSYNEQFF. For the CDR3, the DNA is TGTGCCAGCAGCTTAGTTACAGCGGGAGGGTCCCCGAGCTCCTACAATGAGCAGTTCTTC.

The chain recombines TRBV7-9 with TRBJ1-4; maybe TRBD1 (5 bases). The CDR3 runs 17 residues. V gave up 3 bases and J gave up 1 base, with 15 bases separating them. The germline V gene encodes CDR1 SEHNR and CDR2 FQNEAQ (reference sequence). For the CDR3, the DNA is TGTGCCAGCAGCTTTCGGGGGGGACCGAGAACTAATGAAAAACTGTTTTTT. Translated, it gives CASSFRGGPRTNEKLFF.

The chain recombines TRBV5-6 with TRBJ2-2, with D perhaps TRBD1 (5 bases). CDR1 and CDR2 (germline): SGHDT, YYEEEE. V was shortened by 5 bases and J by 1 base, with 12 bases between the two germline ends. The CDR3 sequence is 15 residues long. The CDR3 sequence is CASSPDIENTGELFF. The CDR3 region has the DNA TGTGCCAGCAGTCCGGACATTGAGAACACCGGGGAGCTGTTTTTT.

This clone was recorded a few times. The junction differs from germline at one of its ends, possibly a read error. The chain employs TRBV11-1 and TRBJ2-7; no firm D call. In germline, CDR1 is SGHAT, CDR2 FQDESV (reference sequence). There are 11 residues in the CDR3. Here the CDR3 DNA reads TGTGCCAGCAGCATGGGTGGAGAAGTTCACTTC. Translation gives CASSMGGEVHF.

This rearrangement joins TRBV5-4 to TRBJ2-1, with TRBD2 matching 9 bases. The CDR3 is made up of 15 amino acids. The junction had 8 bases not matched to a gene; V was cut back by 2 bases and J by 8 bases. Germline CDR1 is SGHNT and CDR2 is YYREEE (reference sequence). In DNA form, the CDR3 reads TGTGCCAGCAGCTTCCTAGGCGGGAGGGCGCATGAGCAGTTCTTC. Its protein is CASSFLGGRAHEQFF.

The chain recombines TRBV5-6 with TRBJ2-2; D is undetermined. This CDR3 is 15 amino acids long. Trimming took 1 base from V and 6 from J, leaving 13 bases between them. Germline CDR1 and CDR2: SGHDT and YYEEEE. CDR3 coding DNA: TGTGCCAGCAGCTTGCGTGGGTCAAATTCCGGGGAGCTGTTTTTT. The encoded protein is CASSLRGSNSGELFF.

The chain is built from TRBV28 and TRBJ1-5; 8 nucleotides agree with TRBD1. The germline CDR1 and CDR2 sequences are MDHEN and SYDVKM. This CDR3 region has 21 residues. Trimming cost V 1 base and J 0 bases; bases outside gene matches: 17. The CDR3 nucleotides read TGTGCCAGCAGTTTATCCCGCGTTTTCCTTGGACAGGGCGATAGCAATCAGCCCCAGCATTTT. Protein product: CASSLSRVFLGQGDSNQPQHF.

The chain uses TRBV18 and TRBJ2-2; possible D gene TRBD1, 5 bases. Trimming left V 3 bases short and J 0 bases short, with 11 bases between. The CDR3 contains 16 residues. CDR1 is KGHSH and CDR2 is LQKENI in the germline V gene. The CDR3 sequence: CASSPQQASNTGELFF. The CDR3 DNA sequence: TGTGCCAGCTCACCGCAACAGGCTTCGAACACCGGGGAGCTGTTTTTT.

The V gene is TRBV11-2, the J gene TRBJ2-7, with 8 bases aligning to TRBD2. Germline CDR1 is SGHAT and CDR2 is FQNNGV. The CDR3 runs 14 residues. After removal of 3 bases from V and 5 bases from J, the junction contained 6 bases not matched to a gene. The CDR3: CASSFQRESDEQYF. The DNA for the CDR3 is TGTGCCAGCAGCTTCCAGCGGGAGTCTGACGAGCAGTACTTC.

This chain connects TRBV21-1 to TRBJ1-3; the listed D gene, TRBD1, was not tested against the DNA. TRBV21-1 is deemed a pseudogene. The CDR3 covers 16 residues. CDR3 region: CASSNAQQGDGNTIYF. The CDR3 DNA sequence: TGTGCCAGCAGCAACGCTCAACAGGGTGACGGAAACACCATATATTTT.